This is a list of T cell receptor beta chains from one sample in a study of OX40 agonist ivuxolimab in advanced cancers. The data were produced by immunoSEQ multiplex PCR, yet TCRdb's version contains in-frame clones alone and is incomplete. The table shows tens of thousands of clones, with around 94% occurring only once. The source was CD4+ or CD8+ T cells sorted from blood, collected in a trial of the OX40 agonist ivuxolimab. These receptors came from an adult with an advanced solid tumor such as melanoma, head and neck, liver or kidney cancer. Both conserved end residues are part of each CDR3. D genes are given only for firm matches. A row's size may be missing; if present it is once, few, many or a size class.

cdr3_nt cdr3_aa j_call clone_size d_call v_call
TGTGCCAGCAGCCGAGGGACTAGCGGTAGGGATGAGCAGTTCTTC CASSRGTSGRDEQFF TRBJ2-1 . TRBD2 TRBV7-2
TGTGCCAGCAGTGAACCCCTGCAGCAGTACTTC CASSEPLQQYF TRBJ2-4 . . TRBV2
TGTGCCGGGACAGGTATGAACACTGAAGCTTTCTTT CAGTGMNTEAFF TRBJ1-1 . TRBD1 TRBV6-1
TGCAGCGTTGCTGGCTCGGGACAGGGGCGCTCCTACGAGCAGTACTTC CSVAGSGQGRSYEQYF TRBJ2-7 . TRBD1 TRBV29-1
TGTGCCAGCAGCTTTGTTCGCGGAGAAAATCAGCCCCAGCATTTT CASSFVRGENQPQHF TRBJ1-5 . . TRBV12-1
TGCAGTGCTAGCCATACCAATGAGCAGTTCTTC CSASHTNEQFF TRBJ2-1 once . TRBV20-1
TGTGCCATCGGGACGTTCCCCTACGAGCAGTACTTC CAIGTFPYEQYF TRBJ2-7 . . TRBV27
TGTGCCAGCAGCGAGGGGACACCTTCCTACGAGCAGTACTTC CASSEGTPSYEQYF TRBJ2-7 . . TRBV9
TGTGCCAGCAGTTTAGGGCGGGGCCAGTCTAGCACAGATACGCAGTATTTT CASSLGRGQSSTDTQYF TRBJ2-3 . . TRBV27
TGCGCCAGCAGCGGGGCCTGGAAAAGCAATCAGCCCCAGCATTTT CASSGAWKSNQPQHF TRBJ1-5 . . TRBV4-1
TGTGCCAGCAGTCGAAACCCCACCATCCACGACAGGGTCCACGAGCAGTACTTC CASSRNPTIHDRVHEQYF TRBJ2-7 . TRBD1 TRBV25-1
TGTGCCACGGGACTAGCGGGAGCTACCGGGGAGCTGTTTTTT CATGLAGATGELFF TRBJ2-2 . TRBD2 TRBV19
TGTGCCAGCAGCTCTGACGGGTTCACAGATACGCAGTATTTT CASSSDGFTDTQYF TRBJ2-3 . . TRBV6-5
TGTGCCAGCAGTTCATCCCCGAGGGGCCCTGGAAACACCATATATTTT CASSSSPRGPGNTIYF TRBJ1-3 . . TRBV28
TGTGCCAGCAGCTCTTCCCGGACAGGGTCGAAATTCCAAGAGACCCAGTACTTC CASSSSRTGSKFQETQYF TRBJ2-5 once TRBD1 TRBV11-3
TGTGCCAGCAGAATAGGACTAGCGGGGCACAATGAGCAGTTCTTC CASRIGLAGHNEQFF TRBJ2-1 . TRBD2 TRBV27
TGCGGCTTTAGGGGGAGGGAGGTCGAGCAGTACTTC CGFRGREVEQYF TRBJ2-7 . . TRBV29-1
TGCGCCAGCAGCTCGGGACAGGGGTCCGATGAGCAGTTCTTC CASSSGQGSDEQFF TRBJ2-1 . TRBD1 TRBV5-1
TGTGCCAGCAGGGGTAGCAGCACAGATACGCAGTATTTT CASRGSSTDTQYF TRBJ2-3 . . TRBV11-3
TGTGCCAGCAGTCCCGCGCGGTCAACAGATACGCAGTATTTT CASSPARSTDTQYF TRBJ2-3 . . TRBV2
TGTGCCAGCAGCCCCGACGGCAACACCGGGGAGCTGTTTTTT CASSPDGNTGELFF TRBJ2-2 . . TRBV13
TGTGCCAGCAGTTCCGAAAAGGGGGACGACGAGCAGTTCTTC CASSSEKGDDEQFF TRBJ2-1 . . TRBV6-5
TGTGCCAGCAGTGTCGGTGGACCCTACGAGCAGTACTTC CASSVGGPYEQYF TRBJ2-7 . . TRBV7-9
TGTGCCAGCAGCTTGGATGGGGTTGGCCTGGGTGAGCAGTTCTTC CASSLDGVGLGEQFF TRBJ2-1 . . TRBV5-5
TGTGCCAGCAGTGTTCCTAGCGGGAGAGTCCAAGAGACCCAGTACTTC CASSVPSGRVQETQYF TRBJ2-5 . TRBD2 TRBV2
TGTGCCAGCAGTCTCGGGACTAGCTACTACGAGCAGTACTTC CASSLGTSYYEQYF TRBJ2-7 . TRBD2 TRBV6-1
TGTGCCAGCAGCTCCGGACTACTCGAAAAGGGGGAGCAGTTCTTC CASSSGLLEKGEQFF TRBJ2-1 . . TRBV11-2
TGTGCCGTAGCGGAGGGCCCTAACAATGAGCAGTTCTTC CAVAEGPNNEQFF TRBJ2-1 . . TRBV4-2
TGTGCCAGCAGCGCTGGGGCTGATGCCTCATCCCTCTACGAGCAGTACTTC CASSAGADASSLYEQYF TRBJ2-7 . . TRBV9
TGTGCCAGCAGCTTAGTAGGGACAGTGAGGGCCCCTCGGGAGACCCAGTACTTC CASSLVGTVRAPRETQYF TRBJ2-5 . TRBD1 TRBV7-8
TGTGCCAGCAGCGGAGGACAGTCCTACGAGCAGTACTTC CASSGGQSYEQYF TRBJ2-7 . . TRBV7-9
TGTGCCAGCAGTTTAGAGGGGACCTTCACAGATACGCAGTATTTT CASSLEGTFTDTQYF TRBJ2-3 . . TRBV27
TGCAGCGTTGAATCCCCAGGGGCAAACGGCTACACCTTC CSVESPGANGYTF TRBJ1-2 . . TRBV29-1
TGTGCCAGCGGATATCCGCATGAGCAGTTCTTC CASGYPHEQFF TRBJ2-1 . . TRBV2
TGTGCCAGTAGTATGGGGGCGGGAGCAGATACGCAGTATTTT CASSMGAGADTQYF TRBJ2-3 . . TRBV19
TGTGCCAGCAGCGTAGGTAACGGGTTCTCCTACGAGCAGTACTTC CASSVGNGFSYEQYF TRBJ2-7 . . TRBV9
TGCAGCGTTGAAGATCGGGCTAGCGGGACTTACGAGCAGTACTTC CSVEDRASGTYEQYF TRBJ2-7 . TRBD2 TRBV29-1
TGTGCCAGTAGTATACCGGACAGGGGTCCGCGGTCGGGTGAGCAGTTCTTC CASSIPDRGPRSGEQFF TRBJ2-1 . TRBD1 TRBV19
TGTGCCAGTAGTCGCCCGAGCGGGAGATCAAATGAGCAGTTCTTC CASSRPSGRSNEQFF TRBJ2-1 . TRBD2 TRBV19
TGCAGCGTTCCCCGGAGCAGGGCGGCGCTTTACAATGAGCAGTTCTTC CSVPRSRAALYNEQFF TRBJ2-1 . . TRBV29-1
TGTGCCAGCAGCCCGGGACTAGCGGACACAGATACGCAGTATTTT CASSPGLADTDTQYF TRBJ2-3 once TRBD2 TRBV5-4
TGTGCCAGTGACCCGGGAGGGGGTTACTATGGCTACACCTTC CASDPGGGYYGYTF TRBJ1-2 . . TRBV6-6
TGTGCCAGCAGCCGCCTAACGGGAGGGCCGGCCGGGGAGCTGTTTTTT CASSRLTGGPAGELFF TRBJ2-2 . TRBD2 TRBV28
TGCAGCGTCAGGGGTTTTTCCGGGGAGCTGTTTTTT CSVRGFSGELFF TRBJ2-2 . . TRBV29-1
TGTGCCAGCAGCTTAGCCCGTGGTAGCGGGACGCTCCGGGGCGAGCAGTACTTC CASSLARGSGTLRGEQYF TRBJ2-7 . TRBD2 TRBV7-9
TGTGCCAGTAGTATTAAAGGGGGAGCCCAGGACATTCAGTACTTC CASSIKGGAQDIQYF TRBJ2-4 . . TRBV19
TGTGCCAGCAGTGAATGGGACAATGAGCAGTTCTTC CASSEWDNEQFF TRBJ2-1 . . TRBV25-1
TGTGCCAGCAGATTTACAGGGGCCGGCTACACCTTC CASRFTGAGYTF TRBJ1-2 . TRBD1 TRBV28
TGTGCCAGCCGCGGGGACTCCCTATCCTACGAGCAGTACTTC CASRGDSLSYEQYF TRBJ2-7 . . TRBV19
TGTGCCAGTAGTATAGCGGGCAGGGCCTACGAGCAGTACTTC CASSIAGRAYEQYF TRBJ2-7 . . TRBV19
TGTGCCAGCGGAGGCGGAGAGTACGAGCAGTACTTC CASGGGEYEQYF TRBJ2-7 few . TRBV7-9
TGTGCCAGCAGTGAAGGGGACCTTTACTCCTACAATGAGCAGTTCTTC CASSEGDLYSYNEQFF TRBJ2-1 . . TRBV2
TGTGCCAGCTCAGCCCCAACGGGGCCCGACTATGGCTACACCTTC CASSAPTGPDYGYTF TRBJ1-2 . . TRBV18
TGTGCCAGCAGTGAATCCTTGGCTTGGAGTCAGCCCCAGCATTTT CASSESLAWSQPQHF TRBJ1-5 . . TRBV2
TGTGCCAGCAGCTTGTGGGACTCGATCTATCAGCCCCAGCATTTT CASSLWDSIYQPQHF TRBJ1-5 . . TRBV5-6